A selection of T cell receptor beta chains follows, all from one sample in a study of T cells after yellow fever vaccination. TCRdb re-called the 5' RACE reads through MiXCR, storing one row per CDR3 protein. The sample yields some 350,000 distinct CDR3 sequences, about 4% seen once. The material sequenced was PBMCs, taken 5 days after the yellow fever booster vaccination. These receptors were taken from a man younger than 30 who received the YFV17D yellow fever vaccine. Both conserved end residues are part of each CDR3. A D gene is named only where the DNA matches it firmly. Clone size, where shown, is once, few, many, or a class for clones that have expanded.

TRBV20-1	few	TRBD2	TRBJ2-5	TGCAGTGCTAGAGCGGGGGGTGTCCAAGAGACCCAGTACTTC	CSARAGGVQETQYF
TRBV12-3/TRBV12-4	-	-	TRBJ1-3	TGTGCCAGCAGTTGGCTGGGGGGTCCTCCGGGACCTGGAAACACCATATATTTT	CASSWLGGPPGPGNTIYF
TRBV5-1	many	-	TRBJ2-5	TGCGCCAGCAGCTTGGCCGGGTGGAGCCAAGAGACCCAGTACTTC	CASSLAGWSQETQYF
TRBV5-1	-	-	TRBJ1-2	TGCGCCAGCAGCGTGGACGGTTTTGGCTACACCTTC	CASSVDGFGYTF
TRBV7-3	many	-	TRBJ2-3	TGTGCCAGCAGGATGACCGGTACCACAGATACGCAGTATTTT	CASRMTGTTDTQYF
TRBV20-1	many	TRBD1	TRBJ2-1	TGCAGTGCTACAGGACAGGGCGTTTGGCGGCAGTTCTTC	CSATGQGVWRQFF
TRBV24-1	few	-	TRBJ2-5	TGTGCCACCAGTGAAAAAACGGGACCCCAAGTCTTC	CATSEKTGPQVF
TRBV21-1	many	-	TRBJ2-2	TGTGCCAGTGGGCGGATCCCATACAGGGAGCTGTTTTTT	CASGRIPYRELFF
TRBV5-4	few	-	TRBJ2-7	TGTGCCAGCAGCGGCGACAACTCCTACGAGCAGTACTTC	CASSGDNSYEQYF
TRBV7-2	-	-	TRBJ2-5	TGTGCCAGCAGCTCTAGGACGTTAGAGACCCAGTACTTC	CASSSRTLETQYF
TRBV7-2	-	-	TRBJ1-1	TGTGCCAGCAGCTTACTCGGGCCGAACACTGAAGCTTTCTTT	CASSLLGPNTEAFF
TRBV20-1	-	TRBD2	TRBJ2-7	TGCAGTGCTATTAGCGGGGGGGCCGCCTACGAGCAGTACTTC	CSAISGGAAYEQYF
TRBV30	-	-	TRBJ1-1	TGTGCCTGGAGTGGAACCTGGGGGGGTACTGAAGCTTTCTTT	CAWSGTWGGTEAFF
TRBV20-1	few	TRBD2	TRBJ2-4	TGCAGTGCTAGCTCTTGGAACGAGGTAGCGGGGGGTCTAGCCAAAAACATTCAGTACTTC	CSASSWNEVAGGLAKNIQYF
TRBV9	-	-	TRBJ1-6	TGTGCCAGCAGCGTAGCTTGGGTCAATTCACCCCTCCACTTT	CASSVAWVNSPLHF
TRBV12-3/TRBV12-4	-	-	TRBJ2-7	TGTGCCAGCAGTTCCGCGCCCTACGAGCAGTACTTC	CASSSAPYEQYF
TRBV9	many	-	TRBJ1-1	TGTGCCAGCAGCGGAGACAGTTACACTGAAGCTTTCTTT	CASSGDSYTEAFF
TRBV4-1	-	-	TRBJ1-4	TGCGCCAGCAGCCAAGACAGGCTTAACAAACTGTTTTTT	CASSQDRLNKLFF
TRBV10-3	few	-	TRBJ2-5	TGTGCCATCAGTGAGACTTCAAGGACCCAGTACTTC	CAISETSRTQYF
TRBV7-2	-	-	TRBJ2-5	TGTGCCAGCAGCACCGGGGCCTACCAAGAGACCCAGTACTTC	CASSTGAYQETQYF
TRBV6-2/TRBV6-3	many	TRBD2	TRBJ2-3	TGTGCCAGCAGCCCCGAGCGGGGGTTGTCAGATACGCAGTATTTT	CASSPERGLSDTQYF
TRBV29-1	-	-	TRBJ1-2	TGCACCGCGACGGCGGGTAACTATGGCTACACCTTC	CTATAGNYGYTF
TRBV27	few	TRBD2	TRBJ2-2	TGTGCCAGAGATTCGGGGGGACGACCTGGGGAGCTGTTTTTT	CARDSGGRPGELFF
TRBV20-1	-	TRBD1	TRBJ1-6	TGCAGTGCCAAGGGACAGTTAAATTCACCCCTCCACTTT	CSAKGQLNSPLHF
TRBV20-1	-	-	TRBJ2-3	TGCAGTGCTCGAGTGGGGGTATCGAGCACAGATACGCAGTATTTT	CSARVGVSSTDTQYF
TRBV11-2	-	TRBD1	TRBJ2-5	TGTGCCAGCAGCGGGGACAGGACTCAAGAGACCCAGTACTTC	CASSGDRTQETQYF
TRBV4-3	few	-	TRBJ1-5	TGCGCCAGCAGCCGAGAGACAGATCAGCCCCAGCATTTT	CASSRETDQPQHF
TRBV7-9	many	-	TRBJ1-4	TGTGCCAGCAGCGACCAGGGATCAAATGAAAAACTGTTTTTT	CASSDQGSNEKLFF
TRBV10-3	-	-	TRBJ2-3	TGTGCCATCAGTGAAGTACAGCCAGATACGCAGTATTTT	CAISEVQPDTQYF
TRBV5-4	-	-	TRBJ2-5	TGTGCCAGCAGCTTGGAGGCTGAGGGTCGAGAGACCCAGTACTTC	CASSLEAEGRETQYF
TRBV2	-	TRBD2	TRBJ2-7	TGTGCCAGCAGTGAACTGGGGGGGAAGAAGGGCTACGAGCAGTACTTC	CASSELGGKKGYEQYF
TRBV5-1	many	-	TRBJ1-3	TGCGCCAGCAGCCTGGGCGGCGACGGAGGAAACACCATATATTTT	CASSLGGDGGNTIYF
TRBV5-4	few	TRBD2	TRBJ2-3	TGTGCCAGCAGCCTGGGGGACTCCCGGGGGGCAGATACGCAGTATTTT	CASSLGDSRGADTQYF
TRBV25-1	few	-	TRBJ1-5	TGTGCCAGCAGTGAACCAAATCAGCCCCAGCATTTT	CASSEPNQPQHF
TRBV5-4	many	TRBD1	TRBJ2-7	TGTGCCAGCAGCTTCGAACAGGGGGCTTACGAGCAGTACTTC	CASSFEQGAYEQYF
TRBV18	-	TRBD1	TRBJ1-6	TGTGCCAGCTCCGTCCGGACAGGGGGCTATAATTCACCCCTCCACTTT	CASSVRTGGYNSPLHF
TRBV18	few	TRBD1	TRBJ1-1	TGTGCCAGCCACACCTGGACAGGACGAAACACTGAAGCTTTCTTT	CASHTWTGRNTEAFF